These 30 T cell receptor beta chains came from one sample sequenced in a study of identifying expanded T cells in peripheral blood (dated by TCRdb to between 2018 and 2021). Library prep was done by the immunoSEQ multiplex PCR assay. Here the immuneACCESS table is served through TCRdb, limited to in-frame sequences with V and J called. Missing clones are a known gap in these copies; in checked studies unresolved V genes cover under half, and the rest lacks a known reason. Recorded for this sample are under 120,000 clones; around nine tenths of them occurred a single time. Around 17% of the sample rests with the top ten. The sequencing sample was made of blood. The receptor source for this set is a person between 18 and 70 years old in good health.

The chain is built from TRBV6-5 and TRBJ2-1; TRBD2 agrees at 7 bases. The CDR3 contains 13 residues. In germline, CDR1 is MNHEY, CDR2 SVGAGI. V lost 0 bases and J lost 8; bases outside the gene matches: 1. CDR3 DNA: TGTGCCAGCAGTTACTCGGGGGGGTATGAGCAGTTCTTC. Translated: CASSYSGGYEQFF.

The V and J genes are TRBV13 and TRBJ2-1; 14 bases are a match to TRBD2. Trimming at V came to 4 bases and at J to 8 bases, leaving 7 bases not matched to a gene. The CDR3 runs to 16 residues. CDR1 is PRHDT and CDR2 is FYEKMQ in the germline V gene (reference sequence). CDR3 bases: TGTGCCAGCAGCTACCCGACTAGCGGGGGGGACGATGAGCAGTTCTTC. It is translated as CASSYPTSGGDDEQFF. The full variable domain, in which reference TRBV13 and TRBJ2-1 provide the parts outside the CDR3, is AAGVIQSPRHLIKEKRETATLKCYPIPRHDTVYWYQQGPGQDPQFLISFYEKMQSDKGSIPDRFSAQQFSDYHSELNMSSLELGDSALYFCASSYPTSGGDDEQFFGPGTRLTVL.

The chain links TRBV5-1 to TRBJ1-4, with 11 bases fitting TRBD1. Germline values: CDR1 SGHRS, CDR2 YFSETQ. This CDR3 spans 17 amino acids. With 2 bases clipped from V and 3 bases from J, the junction kept 6 bases outside the gene matches. The CDR3 protein is CASSFGQGALANEKLFF. The CDR3 coding sequence is TGCGCCAGCAGCTTCGGACAGGGGGCGCTGGCTAATGAAAAACTGTTTTTT.

The chain has TRBV28 and TRBJ1-3, with D unresolved. Germline values: CDR1 MDHEN, CDR2 SYDVKM. Trimming removed 6 bases at V and 0 bases at J, with 9 bases between. The CDR3 is 14 residues long. In nucleotides, the CDR3 is TGTGCCAGCAGCCTTGTACCCTCTGGAAACACCATATATTTT. This gives the protein CASSLVPSGNTIYF. Together with reference TRBV28 and TRBJ1-3, the CDR3 gives the full variable domain: DVKVTQSSRYLVKRTGEKVFLECVQDMDHENMFWYRQDPGLGLRLIYFSYDVKMKEKGDIPEGYSVSREKKERFSLILESASTNQTSMYLCASSLVPSGNTIYFGEGSWLTVV.

This clone was found once. The J gene is TRBJ2-7, the V gene TRBV29-1; D is perhaps TRBD2 (7 bases). CDR1 is SQVTM, CDR2 ANQGSEA, per germline. V was cut by 7 bases and J by 6 bases, with 13 bases left in between. The CDR3 covers 11 residues. The CDR3 spells CSAQRGGEQYF. Here the CDR3 DNA reads TGCAGCGCTCAGAGGGGGGGCGAGCAGTACTTC.

J is TRBJ1-5 and V is TRBV7-2; TRBD1 might be the D (5 bases). V shed 4 bases and J shed 11 bases, with 18 bases lying between them. The CDR3 is 14 residues long. Germline V gene data show CDR1 as SGHTA and CDR2 as FQGNSA. The CDR3 protein is CASSSQLDSASQHF. The CDR3 DNA reads as TGTGCCAGCAGCTCTCAACTCGACAGTGCCTCCCAGCATTTT.

DNA of the CDR3: TGTGCCAGCAGCTTGGCCTTTCTGGGACAGGGGTCGGGTGGCTACACCTTC. It codes for CASSLAFLGQGSGGYTF. The chain uses TRBV5-6 and TRBJ1-2; 10 bases fit TRBD1. The germline gives CDR1 SGHDT, CDR2 YYEEEE. The CDR3 contains 17 residues. V shed 0 bases, J shed 7 bases, and the junction held 12 bases outside the gene matches. Full variable domain (rest looked up from reference TRBV5-6 and TRBJ1-2): DAGVTQSPTHLIKTRGQQVTLRCSPKSGHDTVSWYQQALGQGPQFIFQYYEEEERQRGNFPDRFSGHQFPNYSSELNVNALLLGDSALYLCASSLAFLGQGSGGYTFGSGTRLTVV.

The V gene is TRBV11-1, the J gene TRBJ1-4; the match to TRBD1 covers 10 bases. Trimming removed 3 bases from V and 5 bases from J; junction bases left unmatched: 0. The CDR3 is made up of 14 amino acids. CDR1 SGHAT and CDR2 FQDESV come from the germline V gene (reference sequence). CDR3 nucleotides: TGTGCCAGCAGCTTGGGACAGGGGAATGAAAAACTGTTTTTT. Protein: CASSLGQGNEKLFF.

V and J are TRBV7-2 and TRBJ1-3, with D perhaps TRBD1 (6 bases). Trimming pared 2 bases from V and 0 bases from J, leaving 11 bases between. Germline V gene data show CDR1 as SGHTA and CDR2 as FQGNSA. CDR3 length: 16 amino acids. CDR3 loop: CASSLRSGVSGNTIYF. CDR3 nucleotides: TGTGCCAGCAGCTTACGATCAGGGGTCTCTGGAAACACCATATATTTT.

The chain joins TRBV28 to TRBJ1-1; D not resolved. The CDR3 extends over 15 amino acids. Germline-derived CDR1 and CDR2 are MDHEN and SYDVKM. V was trimmed by 2 bases and J by 5 bases, leaving 15 bases between them. The CDR3 bases are TGTGCCAGCAGTTTAGTTTACGTAAGAGGGACTGAAGCTTTCTTT. Its translation: CASSLVYVRGTEAFF.

The V gene is TRBV18, the J gene TRBJ1-1; possibly TRBD1 for D (6 bases). V was shortened by 6 bases and J by 0 bases, with 17 bases between the two germline ends. The CDR3 runs 16 residues. Germline values: CDR1 KGHSH, CDR2 LQKENI. The CDR3 region is CASSRAPTGVNTEAFF. As DNA, the CDR3 is TGTGCCAGCTCGAGGGCACCGACAGGAGTGAACACTGAAGCTTTCTTT.

J is TRBJ1-1 and V is TRBV2; D is unresolved. Germline V CDR1 and CDR2: SNHLY, FYNNEI. The CDR3 is made up of 13 amino acids. Trimming shortened V by 10 bases and J by 0 bases, and 12 bases separated the two germline ends. CDR3 nucleotide sequence: TGTGCCAACGGGGAGGCAATGAACACTGAAGCTTTCTTT. Encoded protein: CANGEAMNTEAFF.

The chain carries TRBV19 and TRBJ1-3; D not certain. CDR3 size: 13 residues. The V end lost 8 bases, the J end lost 4 bases, and 12 bases lay between the germline ends. Germline-derived CDR1 and CDR2 are LNHDA and SQIVND (reference sequence). For the CDR3, the DNA is TGTGCCAGTCGAGGGCTGGGGGGAAACACCATATATTTT. It encodes CASRGLGGNTIYF. Looking up the rest from reference TRBV19 and TRBJ1-3 gives the full variable domain: DGGITQSPKYLFRKEGQNVTLSCEQNLNHDAMYWYRQDPGQGLRLIYYSQIVNDFQKGDIAEGYSVSREKKESFPLTVTSAQKNPTAFYLCASRGLGGNTIYFGEGSWLTVV.

This chain joins TRBV5-1 and TRBJ2-5; 7 bases fit TRBD1. The V gene's germline CDR1 is SGHRS and CDR2 YFSETQ. This CDR3 spans 14 amino acids. Trimming cost V 7 bases and J 6 bases; bases outside gene matches: 12. The CDR3 sequence: CASRKTGSRQTQYF. The CDR3 nucleotides read TGCGCCAGCCGAAAGACAGGGTCTAGACAGACCCAGTACTTC.

CDR3 amino acids: CASSEYRVGAGGSTQYF. DNA of the CDR3: TGTGCCAGCAGTGAATACAGAGTCGGAGCTGGGGGATCGACCCAGTACTTC. This chain links TRBV25-1 with TRBJ2-5, with D possibly called TRBD1 or TRBD2 (5 bases each). This CDR3 is 17 amino acids long. Trimming pared 0 bases from V and 7 bases from J, leaving 21 bases between. Germline lookup yields CDR1 MGHDK and CDR2 SYGVNS.

This chain connects TRBV5-5 to TRBJ1-1, with TRBD1 as a possible D gene (5 bases). The CDR3 sequence is 16 residues long. Germline assignment: CDR1 SGHKS and CDR2 YYEKEE (reference sequence). Trimming stripped 0 bases from V and 4 bases from J, with 16 bases between. The CDR3 here is CASSLESQGAGTEAFF. The CDR3 DNA reads TGTGCCAGCAGCTTGGAGTCCCAGGGCGCCGGCACTGAAGCTTTCTTT.

V is TRBV11-2 and J is TRBJ2-2; D gene unclear. Germline CDR1 reads SGHAT; CDR2 reads FQNNGV. The ends were cut back, 0 bases at V and 7 bases at J, with 12 bases in the middle. The CDR3 covers 15 residues. CDR3 sequence: CASSLDRPGHGELFF. CDR3 sequence (DNA): TGTGCCAGCAGCTTAGACAGGCCAGGCCACGGGGAGCTGTTTTTT.

This sequence joins TRBV5-4 and TRBJ2-3, with 14 positions matching TRBD2. J was trimmed by 6 bases and V by 7 bases; bases with no gene match: 7. The germline V gene encodes CDR1 SGHNT and CDR2 YYREEE (reference sequence). CDR3 length: 15 residues. The DNA for the CDR3 is TGTGCCAGCGGGATGGGACTAGCGGGGGTGGATACGCAGTATTTT. Its protein is CASGMGLAGVDTQYF.

This sequence joins TRBV7-2 and TRBJ1-4; D is uncertain. V shed 1 base and J shed 5 bases, with 5 bases lying between them. The CDR3 spans 13 residues. CDR1 and CDR2 (germline): SGHTA, FQGNSA. The CDR3 sequence: CASSLGMNEKLFF. CDR3 nucleotide sequence: TGTGCCAGCAGCTTAGGGATGAATGAAAAACTGTTTTTT.

V is TRBV25-1 and J is TRBJ2-1, with 11 bases aligning to TRBD2. This CDR3 contains 16 residues. V gave up 0 bases and J gave up 5 bases; unmatched junction bases: 3. Germline V gives CDR1 MGHDK, CDR2 SYGVNS. Here the CDR3 reads CASSEYLLAGDNEQFF. The CDR3 nucleotides read TGTGCCAGCAGTGAATATTTACTAGCGGGGGACAATGAGCAGTTCTTC.

The chain recombines TRBV4-3 with TRBJ1-6; D remains ambiguous. Trimming removed 3 bases at V and 8 bases at J, with 8 bases between. Germline V lookup: CDR1 LGHNA, CDR2 YSLEER. This CDR3 comprises 13 residues. CDR3 protein: CASSHGRDSPLHF. The CDR3 nucleotides are TGCGCCAGCAGCCACGGGAGGGATTCACCCCTCCACTTT.

The rearrangement links TRBV4-3 to TRBJ2-6; D gene ambiguous. The CDR3 covers 17 residues. The V gene's germline CDR1 is LGHNA and CDR2 YSLEER. The germline V and J ends were trimmed by 0 bases and 0 bases, with 9 bases remaining between them. The CDR3: CASSQDRQTSGANVLTF. CDR3 bases: TGCGCCAGCAGCCAAGATCGGCAGACCTCTGGGGCCAACGTCCTGACTTTC.

V is TRBV6-5 and J is TRBJ2-3; 12 nucleotides align to TRBD2. Germline CDR1 MNHEY, CDR2 SVGAGI. V lost 2 bases and J lost 11; bases outside the gene matches: 2. The CDR3 is made up of 13 amino acids. CDR3 DNA sequence: TGTGCCAGCAGTTACGCTAGCGGGGGGGTGCAGTATTTT. Residues: CASSYASGGVQYF.

This sequence joins TRBV6-6 and TRBJ2-3, with D perhaps matching TRBD2 (7 bases). The germline V gene encodes CDR1 MNHNY and CDR2 SVGAGI (reference sequence). V lost 8 bases, J lost 2 bases, and 17 bases lay in between. The CDR3 has 15 amino acids. CDR3 DNA: TGTGCCAGCCAAGGGGGGGAGCGGGCCACAGATACGCAGTATTTT. Translated: CASQGGERATDTQYF.

This clone appeared once. The rearrangement uses TRBV11-2 and TRBJ1-2; unclear D gene. The CDR3 totals 13 residues. In germline, CDR1 is SGHAT, CDR2 FQNNGV. V was pared by 1 base and J by 2 bases, with 5 bases between. The CDR3 DNA reads TGTGCCAGCAGCTTAGTCGTAAACTATGGCTACACCTTC. Its translation: CASSLVVNYGYTF.

V is TRBV28 and J is TRBJ1-3, with 10 positions matching TRBD1. CDR3 length: 15 amino acids. The J segment lost 2 bases and the V segment lost 7 bases, leaving 5 bases of the junction unmatched. CDR1 is MDHEN, CDR2 SYDVKM, per germline. This CDR3 is CASISGQGTGNTIYF. Written as DNA, the CDR3 is TGTGCCAGCATTTCGGGACAGGGGACTGGAAACACCATATATTTT.

V and J are TRBV7-2 and TRBJ1-6, with 7 bases identical to TRBD1. J lost 9 bases, V lost 1 base, and 12 bases had no gene match. Per the germline V gene, CDR1 is SGHTA and CDR2 is FQGNSA. This CDR3 contains 17 residues. This CDR3 is CASSLGRGGQFGSPLHF. The CDR3 bases are TGTGCCAGCAGCTTAGGGAGGGGGGGACAGTTTGGTTCACCCCTCCACTTT.

The genes are TRBV28 and TRBJ2-3, with D hard to call. This CDR3 is built from 15 residues. Per the germline V gene, CDR1 is MDHEN and CDR2 is SYDVKM. V was pared by 6 bases and J by 0 bases, with 13 bases between. CDR3 DNA: TGTGCCAGCAGCTTAGTCCGGTTAAGCACAGATACGCAGTATTTT. Residues: CASSLVRLSTDTQYF.

The chain recombines TRBV5-1 with TRBJ2-7; D is perhaps TRBD1 (7 bases). Trimming took off 4 bases at V and 4 bases at J, with 12 bases between the two ends. Germline values: CDR1 SGHRS, CDR2 YFSETQ. The CDR3 is 13 amino acids. The CDR3 loop is CASSETGTYEQYF. Here the CDR3 DNA reads TGCGCCAGCAGCGAGACAGGGACTTACGAGCAGTACTTC.

This chain connects TRBV6-5 to TRBJ2-7; TRBD1 is a possible D gene (5 bases). Between the trimmed V and J ends, which lost 5 bases and 0 bases, there was a span of 14 bases. Germline loops: CDR1 MNHEY, CDR2 SVGAGI. CDR3 length: 15 amino acids. The chain's CDR3 is CASSNGHFLSYEQYF. The DNA of the CDR3 is TGTGCCAGCAGTAACGGACACTTTCTCTCCTACGAGCAGTACTTC.